These 22 T cell receptor beta chains were all obtained from the same sample, sequenced in a study of shared clonotypes between healthy human individuals. Produced via immunoSEQ multiplex PCR; TCRdb's table is partial and in-frame only. This table holds about 580,000 clones, about 98% found once. Selected positively for CCR7 and CD45RO-negative, naive CD8 cells excluded terminally differentiated effector memory CD45RA+ cells. Source material: naive CD8+ T cells sorted from blood. The receptors stem from a man younger than 40 in good health.

The gene calls are TRBV28 and TRBJ2-5, with D unclear. Germline V gives CDR1 MDHEN, CDR2 SYDVKM. Trimming left V 1 base short and J 3 bases short, with 9 bases between. CDR3 length: 14 residues. The CDR3 reads CASSLFPGEETQYF. The CDR3 nucleotides read TGTGCCAGCAGTTTATTCCCCGGAGAAGAGACCCAGTACTTC.

This chain connects TRBV5-6 to TRBJ2-2; TRBD1 matches 7 bases. CDR1 and CDR2 from the germline V gene are SGHDT and YYEEEE. The CDR3 runs 14 residues. The ends lost 4 bases at V and 7 bases at J; junction bases unmatched: 7. CDR3 bases: TGTGCCAGCAGCGCTAAAGGGACAGTCGGGGAGCTGTTTTTT. Its protein product is CASSAKGTVGELFF.

The genes are TRBV5-4 and TRBJ1-4; D might be TRBD1 (6 bases). CDR3 length: 14 residues. The germline V gene encodes CDR1 SGHNT and CDR2 YYREEE (reference sequence). V lost 3 bases and J lost 6, with 12 bases in between. CDR3 in DNA: TGTGCCAGCAGCTACTACACAGGGCATGAAAAACTGTTTTTT. It encodes CASSYYTGHEKLFF.

The gene calls are TRBV5-1 and TRBJ2-7; TRBD1 aligns across 7 bases. Germline V gene data show CDR1 as SGHRS and CDR2 as YFSETQ. This CDR3 is 15 amino acids long. The J segment lost 3 bases and the V segment lost 4 bases, leaving 10 bases of the junction unmatched. CDR3 coding DNA: TGCGCCAGCAGCAATGTGGGACAGCCCGACTACGAGCAGTACTTC. Amino acid sequence: CASSNVGQPDYEQYF.

The chain couples TRBV15 to TRBJ2-1; 13 positions match TRBD2. CDR3 length: 16 residues. J was trimmed by 9 bases and V by 3 bases; bases with no gene match: 8. The germline V gene has CDR1 LNHNV and CDR2 YYDKDF (reference sequence). CDR3 DNA sequence: TGTGCCACCAGCAGGGCCGGGACTAGCGGGAAGGGTGAGCAGTTCTTC. The encoded protein is CATSRAGTSGKGEQFF. Complete variable domain (other parts from reference TRBV15 and TRBJ2-1): DAMVIQNPRYQVTQFGKPVTLSCSQTLNHNVMYWYQQKSSQAPKLLFHYYDKDFNNEADTPDNFQSRRPNTSFCFLDIRSPGLGDTAMYLCATSRAGTSGKGEQFFGPGTRLTVL.

A remark on this clone: This sample also contains other DNA sequences that code for the same CDR3. The rearrangement uses TRBV6-5 and TRBJ2-1; D perhaps matches TRBD2 (5 bases). The CDR3 extends over 15 amino acids. Per the germline V gene, CDR1 is MNHEY and CDR2 is SVGAGI. V lost 0 bases to trimming and J lost 4 bases, with 10 bases between them. The CDR3 DNA follows: TGTGCCAGCAGTTACTCGACAAGCGGTTACAATGAGCAGTTCTTC. This gives the protein CASSYSTSGYNEQFF.

The chain carries TRBV6-5 and TRBJ1-2; 7 bases align to TRBD1. Per the germline V gene, CDR1 is MNHEY and CDR2 is SVGAGI. With V trimmed by 4 bases and J by 8 bases, 10 bases remained unmatched. The CDR3 has 14 residues. This CDR3 is CASSLNPGTEGYTF. DNA for the CDR3: TGTGCCAGCAGTTTAAACCCCGGGACAGAGGGCTACACCTTC.

In the case of this clone: In the same sample, other DNA sequences code for this CDR3. CDR3 sequence (DNA): TGCGCCAGCAGCCCACTGGACAGTACAGATACGCAGTATTTT. Translated, it gives CASSPLDSTDTQYF. The V gene is TRBV4-1, the J gene TRBJ2-3; weak D call: TRBD1 (6 bases). Between the trimmed V and J ends, which lost 4 bases and 3 bases, there was a span of 11 bases. Germline assignment: CDR1 MGHRA and CDR2 YSYEKL. The CDR3 contains 14 residues.

V is TRBV29-1 and J is TRBJ2-3; 15 nucleotides align to TRBD2. In germline, CDR1 is SQVTM, CDR2 ANQGSEA. The ends lost 7 bases at V and 6 bases at J; junction bases unmatched: 8. The CDR3 sequence is 15 residues long. As DNA, the CDR3 is TGCAGCGGGACGGGACTAGCGGGAGGTTTGGATACGCAGTATTTT. Translating gives CSGTGLAGGLDTQYF.

For the CDR3, the DNA is TGCGCCAGCAGCCAAGAGGGAGGCACCCTTCCCTCTGGAAACACCATATATTTT. Its protein is CASSQEGGTLPSGNTIYF. J is TRBJ1-3 and V is TRBV4-1; no clear D gene. The CDR3 consists of 18 residues. V shed 0 bases and J shed 0 bases, with 15 bases lying between them. Germline loops: CDR1 MGHRA, CDR2 YSYEKL.

The V gene is TRBV19, the J gene TRBJ1-5; tentative D call: TRBD1 (6 bases). The V and J ends lost 7 bases and 1 base respectively, with 11 bases between them. Germline V gene sequence: CDR1 LNHDA, CDR2 SQIVND (reference sequence). The CDR3 has 14 amino acids. DNA of the CDR3: TGTGCCAGTACCCAGGGGAGGAGCAATCAGCCCCAGCATTTT. As protein: CASTQGRSNQPQHF.

This chain uses TRBV11-2 with TRBJ2-1, with D tentatively TRBD2 (5 bases). The CDR3 has 13 amino acids. Germline V gene sequence: CDR1 SGHAT, CDR2 FQNNGV. Trimming took 1 base from V and 7 from J, leaving 8 bases between them. The CDR3 sequence: CASSLVSGNEQFF. The CDR3 DNA follows: TGTGCCAGCAGCTTAGTAAGCGGAAATGAGCAGTTCTTC.

The genes are TRBV6-4 and TRBJ2-7; TRBD2 aligns across 11 bases. With 7 bases clipped from V and 5 bases from J, the junction kept 7 bases outside the gene matches. CDR1 is MRHNA, CDR2 SNTAGT, per germline. The CDR3 runs 14 residues. CDR3 loop: CASTSGRPGDEQYF. CDR3 coding DNA: TGTGCCAGCACTAGCGGGAGGCCCGGGGACGAGCAGTACTTC.

Of note for this clone: The same CDR3 arises from other DNA sequences in this sample as well. The chain recombines TRBV6-1 with TRBJ2-7; D is uncertain. Trimming cost V 3 bases and J 4 bases, with 7 bases left between them. Germline loops: CDR1 MNHNS, CDR2 SASEGT. This CDR3 is built from 12 residues. This CDR3 reads CASSDWGYEQYF. The CDR3 coding sequence is TGTGCCAGCAGTGATTGGGGTTACGAGCAGTACTTC.

The chain is built from TRBV2 and TRBJ1-1, with 8 nucleotides matching TRBD1. The V and J ends lost 5 bases and 8 bases, in that order; junction bases with no gene match: 7. Per germline, CDR1 SNHLY and CDR2 FYNNEI. This CDR3 is 13 amino acids long. CDR3 sequence: CASSTPRDREAFF. CDR3 sequence (DNA): TGTGCCAGCAGTACGCCACGGGACAGGGAAGCTTTCTTT.

The CDR3 nucleotides read TGTGCCAGCAGCTTATTGGGGCCCGGCGGTAGTAGCACAGATACGCAGTATTTT. It translates to CASSLLGPGGSSTDTQYF. The chain is built from TRBV7-3 and TRBJ2-3; D is possibly TRBD1 (5 bases). The CDR3 is 18 amino acids. CDR1 is SGHTA, CDR2 FQGTGA, per germline. V was cut by 2 bases and J by 0 bases, with 18 bases left in between.

J is TRBJ2-5 and V is TRBV7-8; maybe TRBD1 (5 bases). The ends were cut back, 4 bases at V and 5 bases at J, with 17 bases in the middle. In germline, CDR1 is SGHVS, CDR2 FQNEAQ. This CDR3 region has 15 residues. CDR3 DNA: TGTGCCAGCAGCTCCCCCCCCCAGGGATCTGAGACCCAGTACTTC. Translated: CASSSPPQGSETQYF.

V and J are TRBV9 and TRBJ1-2, with a tentative D call TRBD1 (5 bases). V was trimmed by 4 bases and J by 8 bases, leaving 21 bases between them. CDR3 size: 15 residues. Per the germline V gene, CDR1 is SGDLS and CDR2 is YYNGEE. This chain's CDR3 is CASSPRSGDATGYTF. The CDR3 DNA is TGTGCCAGCAGCCCACGGTCGGGGGACGCGACAGGCTACACCTTC.

J is TRBJ1-1 and V is TRBV9; D remains unclear. CDR3 size: 13 residues. Germline values: CDR1 SGDLS, CDR2 YYNGEE. The ends were cut back, 1 base at V and 11 bases at J, with 15 bases in the middle. CDR3 DNA sequence: TGTGCCAGCAGCGTAAGTGATGGGGTGGGCGCTTTCTTT. It translates to CASSVSDGVGAFF.

This clone was seen a single time. The chain joins TRBV11-3 to TRBJ2-7; the match to TRBD2 covers 7 bases. This CDR3 is built from 15 residues. The V and J ends lost 5 bases and 1 base, in that order; junction bases with no gene match: 8. Germline V gene data show CDR1 as SGHNT and CDR2 as YENEEA. CDR3 residues: CASSDRLAPSYEQYF. CDR3 bases: TGTGCCAGCAGCGATCGACTAGCCCCTTCCTACGAGCAGTACTTC.

This chain joins TRBV30 and TRBJ2-1; D possibly corresponds to TRBD2 (7 bases). Per germline, CDR1 GTSNPN and CDR2 SVGIG (reference sequence). V gave up 0 bases and J gave up 7 bases, with 19 bases separating them. The CDR3 runs 16 residues. The CDR3 protein is CAWSVPLGGGENEQFF. Here the CDR3 DNA reads TGTGCCTGGAGTGTACCTTTAGGGGGGGGAGAGAATGAGCAGTTCTTC.

The chain has TRBV28 and TRBJ2-7, with D possibly matching TRBD1 (6 bases). From germline, CDR1 is MDHEN and CDR2 SYDVKM. V lost 3 bases, J lost 0 bases, and 15 bases lay in between. CDR3 length: 16 residues. The DNA of the CDR3 is TGTGCCAGCAGTTTTTACCCCCCAGGGGCCTCCTACGAGCAGTACTTC. This encodes CASSFYPPGASYEQYF.